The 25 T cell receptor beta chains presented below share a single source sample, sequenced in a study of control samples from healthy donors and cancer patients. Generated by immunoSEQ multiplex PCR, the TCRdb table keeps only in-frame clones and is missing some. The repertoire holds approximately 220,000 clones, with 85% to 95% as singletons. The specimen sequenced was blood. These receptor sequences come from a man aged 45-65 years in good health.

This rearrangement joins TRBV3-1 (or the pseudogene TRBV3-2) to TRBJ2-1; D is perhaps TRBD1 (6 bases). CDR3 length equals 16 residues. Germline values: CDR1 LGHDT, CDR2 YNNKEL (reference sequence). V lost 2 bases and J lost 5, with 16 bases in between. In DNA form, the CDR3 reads TGTGCCAGCAGCCAAACTCAGCAGGGGTATCACAATGAGCAGTTCTTC. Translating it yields CASSQTQQGYHNEQFF.

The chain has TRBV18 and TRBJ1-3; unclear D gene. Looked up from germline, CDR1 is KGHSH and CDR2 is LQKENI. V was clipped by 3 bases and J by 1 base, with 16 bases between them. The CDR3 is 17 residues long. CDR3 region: CASSPQVGKRSGNTIYF. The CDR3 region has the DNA TGTGCCAGCTCACCGCAAGTTGGGAAGAGGTCTGGAAACACCATATATTTT.

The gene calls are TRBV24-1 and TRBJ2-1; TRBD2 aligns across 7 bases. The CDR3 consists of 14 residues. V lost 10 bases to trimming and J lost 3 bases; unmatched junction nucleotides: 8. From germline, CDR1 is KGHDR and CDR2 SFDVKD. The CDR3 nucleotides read TGTGCCACTGCCGACGGGGGGTTCTACAATGAGCAGTTCTTC. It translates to CATADGGFYNEQFF.

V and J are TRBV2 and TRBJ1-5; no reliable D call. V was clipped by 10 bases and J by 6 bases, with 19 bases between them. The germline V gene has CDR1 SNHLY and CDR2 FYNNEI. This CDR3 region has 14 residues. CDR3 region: CATSFTGMTQPQHF. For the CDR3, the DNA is TGTGCCACCTCGTTTACGGGTATGACTCAGCCCCAGCATTTT.

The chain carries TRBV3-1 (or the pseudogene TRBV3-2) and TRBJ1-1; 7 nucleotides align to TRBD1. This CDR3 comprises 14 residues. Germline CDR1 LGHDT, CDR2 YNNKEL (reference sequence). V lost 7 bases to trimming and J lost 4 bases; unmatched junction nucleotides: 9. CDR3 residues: CASTFSDRATEAFF. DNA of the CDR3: TGTGCCAGCACCTTTTCCGACAGGGCCACTGAAGCTTTCTTT.

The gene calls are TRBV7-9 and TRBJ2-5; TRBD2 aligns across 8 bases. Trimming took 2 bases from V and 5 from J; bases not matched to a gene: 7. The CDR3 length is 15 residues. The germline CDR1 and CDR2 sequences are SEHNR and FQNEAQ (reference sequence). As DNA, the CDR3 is TGTGCCAGCAGCTTACAGGGACTAGTGATGGAGACCCAGTACTTC. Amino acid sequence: CASSLQGLVMETQYF.

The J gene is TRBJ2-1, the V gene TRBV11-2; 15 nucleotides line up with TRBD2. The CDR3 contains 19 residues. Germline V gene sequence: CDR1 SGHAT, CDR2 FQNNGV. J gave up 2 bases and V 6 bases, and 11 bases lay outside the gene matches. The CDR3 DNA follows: TGTGCCAGCAGTTACGACGGGACTAGCGGGGGGTTCGCCTACAATGAGCAGTTCTTC. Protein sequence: CASSYDGTSGGFAYNEQFF.

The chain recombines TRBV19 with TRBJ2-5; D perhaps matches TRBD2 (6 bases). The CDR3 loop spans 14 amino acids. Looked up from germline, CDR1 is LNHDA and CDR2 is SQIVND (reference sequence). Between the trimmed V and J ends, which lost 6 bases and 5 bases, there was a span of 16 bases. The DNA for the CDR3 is TGTGCCAGTAGACCCGGAGGGGCGCGGGAGACCCAGTACTTC. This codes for CASRPGGARETQYF.

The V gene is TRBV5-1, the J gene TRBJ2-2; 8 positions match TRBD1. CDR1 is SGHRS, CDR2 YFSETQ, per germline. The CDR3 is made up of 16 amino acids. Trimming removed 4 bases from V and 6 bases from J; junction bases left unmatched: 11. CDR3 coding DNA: TGCGCCAGCAGCCGGACCGGGACAGGTGTGGCCGGGGAGCTGTTTTTT. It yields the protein CASSRTGTGVAGELFF.

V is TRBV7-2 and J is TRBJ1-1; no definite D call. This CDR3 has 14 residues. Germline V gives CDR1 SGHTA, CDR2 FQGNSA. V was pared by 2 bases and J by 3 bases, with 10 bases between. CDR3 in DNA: TGTGCCAGCAGCTTAATCGTGGCGGACACTGAAGCTTTCTTT. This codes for CASSLIVADTEAFF.

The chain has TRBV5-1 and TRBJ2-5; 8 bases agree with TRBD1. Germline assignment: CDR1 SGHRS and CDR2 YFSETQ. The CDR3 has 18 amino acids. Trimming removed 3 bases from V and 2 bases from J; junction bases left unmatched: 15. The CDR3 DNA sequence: TGCGCCAGCAGCTCCACGAACCACCGGACAGGGAAGCAAGAGACCCAGTACTTC. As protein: CASSSTNHRTGKQETQYF.

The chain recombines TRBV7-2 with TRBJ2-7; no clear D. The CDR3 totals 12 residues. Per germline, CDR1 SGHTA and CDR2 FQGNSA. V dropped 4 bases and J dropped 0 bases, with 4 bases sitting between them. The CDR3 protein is CASSSSSYEQYF. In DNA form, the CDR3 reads TGTGCCAGCAGCTCGAGCTCCTACGAGCAGTACTTC.

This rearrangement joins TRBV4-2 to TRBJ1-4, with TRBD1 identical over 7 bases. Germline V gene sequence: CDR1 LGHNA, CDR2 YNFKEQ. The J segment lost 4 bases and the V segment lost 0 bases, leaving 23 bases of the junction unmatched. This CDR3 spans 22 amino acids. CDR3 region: CASSQEGVGGPKYPESNEKLFF. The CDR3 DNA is TGTGCCAGCAGCCAAGAGGGAGTAGGGGGCCCTAAGTACCCCGAAAGTAATGAAAAACTGTTTTTT.

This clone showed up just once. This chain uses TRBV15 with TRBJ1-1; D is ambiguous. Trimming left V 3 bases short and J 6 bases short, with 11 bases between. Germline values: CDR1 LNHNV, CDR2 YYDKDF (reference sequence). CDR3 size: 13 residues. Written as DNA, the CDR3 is TGTGCCACCAGCAGTCTCGGGCCGTCTGAAGCTTTCTTT. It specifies CATSSLGPSEAFF.

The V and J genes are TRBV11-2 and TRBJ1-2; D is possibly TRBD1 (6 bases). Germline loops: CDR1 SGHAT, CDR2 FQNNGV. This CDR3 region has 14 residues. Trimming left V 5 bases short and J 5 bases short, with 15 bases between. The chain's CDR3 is CASSLMGARYGYTF. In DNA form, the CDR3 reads TGTGCCAGCAGCCTAATGGGGGCGAGGTATGGCTACACCTTC.

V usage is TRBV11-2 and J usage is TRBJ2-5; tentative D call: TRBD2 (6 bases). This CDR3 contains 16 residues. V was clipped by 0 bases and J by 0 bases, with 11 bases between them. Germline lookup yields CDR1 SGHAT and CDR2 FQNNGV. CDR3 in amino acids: CASSLDTRENQETQYF. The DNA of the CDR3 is TGTGCCAGCAGCTTAGACACCCGGGAGAACCAAGAGACCCAGTACTTC.

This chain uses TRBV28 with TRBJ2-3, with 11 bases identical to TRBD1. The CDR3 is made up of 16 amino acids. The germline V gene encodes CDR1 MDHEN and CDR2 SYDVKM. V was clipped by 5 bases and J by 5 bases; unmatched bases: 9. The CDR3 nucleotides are TGTGCCAGCAGTCGGGCCGGACAGGGGGCAAGAGATACGCAGTATTTT. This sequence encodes CASSRAGQGARDTQYF. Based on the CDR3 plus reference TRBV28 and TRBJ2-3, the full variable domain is DVKVTQSSRYLVKRTGEKVFLECVQDMDHENMFWYRQDPGLGLRLIYFSYDVKMKEKGDIPEGYSVSREKKERFSLILESASTNQTSMYLCASSRAGQGARDTQYFGPGTRLTVL.

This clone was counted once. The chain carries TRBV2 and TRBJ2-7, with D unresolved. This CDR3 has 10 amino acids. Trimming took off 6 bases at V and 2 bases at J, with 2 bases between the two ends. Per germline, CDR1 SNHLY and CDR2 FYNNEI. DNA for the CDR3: TGTGCCAGCAGGGCCTACGAGCAGTACTTC. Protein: CASRAYEQYF. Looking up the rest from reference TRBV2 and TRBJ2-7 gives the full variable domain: EPEVTQTPSHQVTQMGQEVILRCVPISNHLYFYWYRQILGQKVEFLVSFYNNEISEKSEIFDDQFSVERPDGSNFTLKIRSTKLEDSAMYFCASRAYEQYFGPGTRLTVT.

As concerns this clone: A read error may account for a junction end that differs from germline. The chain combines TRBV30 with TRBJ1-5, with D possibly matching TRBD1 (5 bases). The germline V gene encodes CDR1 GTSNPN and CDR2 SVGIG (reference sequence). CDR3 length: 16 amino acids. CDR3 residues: CAWSVDSAFSNQPRHF. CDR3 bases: TGTGCCTGGAGTGTAGACAGTGCCTTTAGCAATCAGCCCCGGCATTTT.

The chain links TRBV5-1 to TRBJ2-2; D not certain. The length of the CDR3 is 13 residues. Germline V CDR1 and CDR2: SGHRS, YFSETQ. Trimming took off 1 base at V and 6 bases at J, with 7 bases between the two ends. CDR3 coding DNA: TGCGCCAGCAGCTTGCCAGAGGCCGGGGAGCTGTTTTTT. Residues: CASSLPEAGELFF.

Here the CDR3 reads CAISDSGTVLPNTGELFF. DNA of the CDR3: TGTGCCATCAGTGACTCTGGGACAGTCTTACCGAACACCGGGGAGCTGTTTTTT. The chain employs TRBV10-3 and TRBJ2-2; 7 positions agree with TRBD1. The CDR3 is 18 residues long. The V and J ends lost 3 bases and 0 bases, in that order; junction bases with no gene match: 10. Germline CDR1 is ENHRY and CDR2 is SYGVKD.

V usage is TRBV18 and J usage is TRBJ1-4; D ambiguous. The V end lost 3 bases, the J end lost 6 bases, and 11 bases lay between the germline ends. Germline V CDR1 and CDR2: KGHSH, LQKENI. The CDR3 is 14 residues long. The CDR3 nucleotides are TGTGCCAGCTCACCCAATCAGCTCGATGAAAAACTGTTTTTT. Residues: CASSPNQLDEKLFF. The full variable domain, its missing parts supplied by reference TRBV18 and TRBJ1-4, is NAGVMQNPRHLVRRRGQEARLRCSPMKGHSHVYWYRQLPEEGLKFMVYLQKENIIDESGMPKERFSAEFPKEGPSILRIQQVVRGDSAAYFCASSPNQLDEKLFFGSGTQLSVL.

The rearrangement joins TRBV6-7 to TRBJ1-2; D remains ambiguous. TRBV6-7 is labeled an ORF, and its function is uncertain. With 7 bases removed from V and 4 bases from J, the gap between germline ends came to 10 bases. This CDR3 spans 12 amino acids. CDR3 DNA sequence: TGTGCCAGCAACAGAATACTCTATGGCTACACCTTC. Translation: CASNRILYGYTF.

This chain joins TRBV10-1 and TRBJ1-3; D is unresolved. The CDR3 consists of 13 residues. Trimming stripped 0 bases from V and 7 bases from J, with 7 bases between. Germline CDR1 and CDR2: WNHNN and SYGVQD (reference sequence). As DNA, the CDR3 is TGCGCCAGCAGTGAGTCTGGAAGTAACACCATATATTTT. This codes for CASSESGSNTIYF.

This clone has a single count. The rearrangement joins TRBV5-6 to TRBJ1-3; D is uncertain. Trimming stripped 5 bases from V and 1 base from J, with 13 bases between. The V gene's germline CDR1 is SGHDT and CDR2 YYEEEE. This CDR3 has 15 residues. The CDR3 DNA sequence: TGTGCCAGCAGTCTTGGAACGGGATCTGGAAACACCATATATTTT. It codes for CASSLGTGSGNTIYF. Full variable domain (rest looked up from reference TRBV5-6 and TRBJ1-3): DAGVTQSPTHLIKTRGQQVTLRCSPKSGHDTVSWYQQALGQGPQFIFQYYEEEERQRGNFPDRFSGHQFPNYSSELNVNALLLGDSALYLCASSLGTGSGNTIYFGEGSWLTVV.